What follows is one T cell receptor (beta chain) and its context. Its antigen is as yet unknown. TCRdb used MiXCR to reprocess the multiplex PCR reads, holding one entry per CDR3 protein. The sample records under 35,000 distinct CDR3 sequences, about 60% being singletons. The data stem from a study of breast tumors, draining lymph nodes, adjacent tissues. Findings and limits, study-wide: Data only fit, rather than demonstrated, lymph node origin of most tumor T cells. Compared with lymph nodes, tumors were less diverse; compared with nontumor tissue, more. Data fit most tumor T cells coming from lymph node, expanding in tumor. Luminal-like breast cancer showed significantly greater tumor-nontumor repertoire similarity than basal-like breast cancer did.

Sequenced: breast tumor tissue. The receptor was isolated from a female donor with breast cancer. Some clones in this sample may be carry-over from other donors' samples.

CDR3 in DNA: TGTGCCAGCACCCTGGGGTCGGGGTTGAGCTCCTACGAGCAGTACTTC. Its translation: CASTLGSGLSSYEQYF. The genes are TRBV7-2 and TRBJ2-7, with a tentative D call TRBD2 (5 bases). The germline CDR1 and CDR2 sequences are SGHTA and FQGNSA. Between the trimmed V and J ends, which lost 7 bases and 0 bases, there was a span of 19 bases. The CDR3 extends over 16 amino acids.